The rows below give T cell receptor beta chains drawn from one sample of a study of blood T cell repertoires in COVID-19. The protocol was immunoSEQ multiplex PCR, while the TCRdb copy is restricted to in-frame clones and leaves out a portion. The profile shows almost 250,000 clones, approximately 85% of them singletons. The material sequenced was PBMCs or T cells enriched from blood (not recorded which). The receptors here all came from a woman between 45 and 60 years old with acute COVID-19. Each CDR3 is given with its conserved first and last residue.

v_gene: TRBV10-2
j_gene: TRBJ1-2
CDR3aa: CASSDPSRGSYGYTF

v_gene: TRBV27
j_gene: TRBJ1-2
CDR3aa: CASTSGHNGYTF

v_gene: TRBV19
j_gene: TRBJ2-5
CDR3aa: CASSRGTVGGETQYF

v_gene: TRBV4-1
j_gene: TRBJ1-3
CDR3aa: CASSQGWGQGASGNTIYF

v_gene: TRBV30
j_gene: TRBJ1-2
CDR3aa: CAWRNRQLNYGYTF

v_gene: TRBV21-1
j_gene: TRBJ1-4
CDR3aa: CASSIPEHEKLFF

v_gene: TRBV10-2
j_gene: TRBJ2-5
CDR3aa: CASSDSRRGETQYF

v_gene: TRBV9
j_gene: TRBJ2-5
CDR3aa: CASSVEGVNFQETQYF

v_gene: TRBV5-1
j_gene: TRBJ2-5
CDR3aa: CASSYLAGTGYQETQYF

v_gene: TRBV6-2/TRBV6-3
j_gene: TRBJ1-2
CDR3aa: CASSQADRALNYGYTF

v_gene: TRBV19
j_gene: TRBJ2-2
CDR3aa: CASGTSGGASTGELFF

v_gene: TRBV5-1
j_gene: TRBJ1-4
CDR3aa: CASSSGQPTNEKLFF

v_gene: TRBV5-5
j_gene: TRBJ2-1
CDR3aa: CASGASGVPNNEQFF

v_gene: TRBV27
j_gene: TRBJ2-1
CDR3aa: CASRRDPGSEQFF

v_gene: TRBV13
j_gene: TRBJ1-1
CDR3aa: CASSLGRQITGRAFF

v_gene: TRBV30
j_gene: TRBJ2-3
CDR3aa: CAFRPGAGGFPDTQYF

v_gene: TRBV27
j_gene: TRBJ1-5
CDR3aa: CASSRTGLNNQPQHF

v_gene: TRBV19
j_gene: TRBJ2-1
CDR3aa: CASTDGPGSDYNEQFF

v_gene: TRBV4-3
j_gene: TRBJ1-1
CDR3aa: CASSQDLMNTEAFF

v_gene: TRBV5-1
j_gene: TRBJ2-7
CDR3aa: CASSLAGQGAHEQYF

v_gene: TRBV9
j_gene: TRBJ2-5
CDR3aa: CASSPWASGAETQYF

v_gene: TRBV30
j_gene: TRBJ1-2
CDR3aa: CAWSVRGFRGYTF

v_gene: TRBV5-1
j_gene: TRBJ1-2
CDR3aa: CASSLDWGTYGYTF

v_gene: TRBV4-2
j_gene: TRBJ1-1
CDR3aa: CASSQEAASSNTEAFF